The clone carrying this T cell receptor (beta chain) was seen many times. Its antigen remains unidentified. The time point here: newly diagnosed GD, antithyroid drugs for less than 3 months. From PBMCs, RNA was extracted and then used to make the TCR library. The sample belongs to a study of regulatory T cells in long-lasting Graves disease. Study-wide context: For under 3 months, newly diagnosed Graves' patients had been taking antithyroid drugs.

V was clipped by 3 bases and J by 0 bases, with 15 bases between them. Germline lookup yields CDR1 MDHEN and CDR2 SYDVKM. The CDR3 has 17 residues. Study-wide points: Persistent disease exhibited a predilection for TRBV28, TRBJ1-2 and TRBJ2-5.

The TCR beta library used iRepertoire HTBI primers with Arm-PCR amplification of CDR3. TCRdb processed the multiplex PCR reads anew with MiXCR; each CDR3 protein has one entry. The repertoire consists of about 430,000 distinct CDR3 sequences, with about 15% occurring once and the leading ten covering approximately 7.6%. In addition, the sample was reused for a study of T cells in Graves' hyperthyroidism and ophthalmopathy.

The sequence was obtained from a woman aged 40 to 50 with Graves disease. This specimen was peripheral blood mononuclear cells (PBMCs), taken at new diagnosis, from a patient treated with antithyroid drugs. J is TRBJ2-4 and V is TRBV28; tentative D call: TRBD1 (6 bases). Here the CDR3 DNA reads TGTGCCAGCAGTTTCAGGGAGAAGGGGGTAGCCAAAAACATTCAGTACTTC. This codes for CASSFREKGVAKNIQYF.